This TCR beta chain was found in a study of cytomegalovirus exposure and HLA in healthy donors (dated by TCRdb to the late 2010s). About the investigation overall: In an earlier analysis of 587 of the donors, approximately 300 Gb of sequence data and 90 million to 120 million unique TCR beta sequences from 150 million to 200 million T cells were reported. All discovery cohort repertoires had been generated using a single sequencing platform. Among over 350 genotyped donors of the cohort, an average of about 240,000 unique TCR beta nucleotide sequences were sequenced per donor, roughly 20% of them non-productive. About 280 gigabases of sequencing data and around 80 million unique TCR sequences made up an early release that covered about 640 HLA-typed donors. To decide whether each TCR beta V gene segment behaved as functional or pseudogenic, an earlier analysis of nearly 600 of the donors relied on high-throughput TCR beta sequencing. Because of strong linkage in the cohort, 5 or 6 DR-DQ haplotypes were treated as single units for association and clustering. Donor age, sex, ethnicity and CMV serostatus were compiled together with the repertoire data. To predict cytomegalovirus infection status, the study brought together high-throughput TCR immunosequencing, statistical association of individual TCRs with disease status, and machine learning. Typing coverage varied by locus: about 620-630 donors for A, B, C, DRB1 and DQB1; more than 500 for DQA1; about 600 for DPA1; 450 to 480 for DPB1. Both class I and class II loci were covered by HLA typing, at four-digit resolution. The aim of the study was to test whether cataloging public T cell receptors could identify signatures of past pathogen exposure. A later analysis re-examined previously published TCR beta repertoires from more than 650 donors and added high-resolution HLA genotyping to investigate patterns of TCR occurrence. The T cell repertoires of roughly 660 subjects were profiled by immunosequencing and related to cytomegalovirus serostatus. A later genetic analysis used genome-wide SNP genotypes for about 60% of the roughly 700 donors, treating that subset as a discovery cohort. Of the roughly 400 genotyped donors, about 80% fell in the genetic ancestry cluster associated with self-reported Caucasian donors. Rather than drawing on any new phenotypic data, the later analysis identified candidate immune exposures from TCR beta sequences and the way those sequences occurred across donors. Along with the approximately 700-subject first cohort, a separate validation cohort of over a hundred different subjects was used.

The paper's findings and limits, for the study overall: The authors suggested that the approach could potentially be extended to other disease states and immunological phenotypes. Several of the top co-occurrence clusters appeared to be linked to parvovirus B19, influenza, CMV and Epstein-Barr virus, according to a later analysis. Three of the identified cytomegalovirus-associated TCR beta chains were confirmed in vitro to be specific for cytomegalovirus antigens. In an earlier analysis of about 550 of the donors, most TCR beta V segments were observed in productive rearrangements about 87% or about 30% of the time, broadly matching IMGT annotations. Linkage disequilibrium might explain the correlated functional status among segregating V segments, but an unknown experimental factor could not be ruled out. A cluster of highly shared sequence variants was judged likely to be a technical artifact of the sequencing pipeline. In a later analysis, TCR association rates were found to vary across HLA loci, with the most associated TCRs seen for DRB1 alleles and the fewest for HLA-C alleles. In a later genetic analysis, a missense DCLRE1C variant was associated with V-gene and J-gene trimming of TCR beta chains, and the association was replicated in an independent cohort. A later analysis found that HLA-associated TCR beta chains were more clonally expanded and had lower generation probabilities than equally common non-associated chains. Because HLA typing was missing for some donors at each locus, association tests included only the typed subset. Some IMGT-functional V segments, including TRBV6-2 and TRBV6-3, could not be told apart with the 87-base-pair reads, so those segments were excluded. The classifier was reported to diagnose cytomegalovirus status with high specificity and sensitivity in both the original cohort and the validation cohort. Assigning TCR associations to individual alleles was difficult when HLA alleles, especially DR and DQ, strongly co-occurred. Presence/absence analyses assumed roughly uniform sequencing depth across donors, an assumption that may not hold. For the cohort, immune exposure information was limited to CMV serostatus. At a false discovery rate of 0.05, a later analysis linked under 20,000 TCR beta sequences to specific HLA alleles. In this cohort, only TCR beta chains were sequenced, and detectable features were limited by the absence of alpha or paired-chain data. Compared with the roughly 700-donor mean, donors in an Asian-associated ancestry cluster had fewer N-insertions in productive TCRs, according to a later genetic analysis. The study gave a list of more than 150 TCR beta chains associated with cytomegalovirus. Because counts were too low, around 18 rarely observed V segments, including chromosome 9 orphons, were left out of the earlier analysis of roughly 600 of the donors. While some public TCRs were present in many individuals, most TCR sequences turned up only very rarely across donors. A later analysis found that most CMV-associated TCR beta chains appeared HLA-restricted, with HLA associations seemingly driven largely by CMV exposure. A further reported finding was that TCR beta sequences accurately predicted the HLA-A and HLA-B alleles for most subjects in the first cohort.

The method behind the library was the immunoSEQ multiplex PCR assay. For the multiplex PCR, a mixture combining 60 forward primers for TCR Vbeta segments and 13 reverse primers for TCR Jbeta segments was used. The CDR3 region of rearranged TCR beta genes was amplified from genomic DNA with a multiplex PCR assay. The Illumina HiSeq System was used to sequence the amplified TCR beta libraries as 87-base-pair reads. The authors' pipeline ran thus. Across the 670 or so repertoires, a later analysis counted some 81 million unique TCR beta chains, 9.5 million to 13 million of which were shared by at least two donors. To remove PCR and sequencing errors, raw reads were error-corrected and collapsed into unique sequences using a nearest-neighbor algorithm that merged closely related sequences. To assign V, D and J gene segments, CDR3 sequences were aligned to IMGT reference sequences. For a sequence to be retained, a match of at least six nucleotides was required to both a V gene segment and a J gene segment. A rearrangement counted as productive if the CDR3 had no stop codons and remained in frame with V and J, and every other rearrangement counted as non-productive. CDR3 was defined by IMGT convention, running from the second conserved V-encoded cysteine to the conserved J-encoded phenylalanine. The earlier analysis of a few hundred of the donors excluded sequences that lacked an unambiguous match to a single V gene segment. An earlier analysis of just under 600 of the donors called V segments functional above 56.7% productive rearrangements and segregating when the between-donor standard deviation exceeded 5%. A statistical classification framework was built for diagnosing cytomegalovirus status from the catalog of TCR beta chain sequences. In a later analysis, TCR nucleotide sequences were compared against IMGT/GENE-DB human TR gene sequences so that V and J genes could be assigned. In a later analysis, CDR3 sequences and most-parsimonious VDJ recombination scenarios were assigned using the TCRdist pipeline. A later analysis defined each TCR beta chain by its CDR3 amino acid sequence plus V-gene family, and excluded reads lacking a unique V-gene family. A later analysis removed nearly 600 highly shared, low-generation-probability nucleotide sequences to deal with suspected cross-contamination and a sequencing artifact. A later analysis calculated a clonal expansion index for each public chain from normalized within-repertoire ranks of inferred template counts. A later analysis computed generation probabilities with a VDJ recombination model fitted to out-of-frame rearrangements, and checked the results against IGoR. In a later analysis, hypergeometric tests were used to score TCR-TCR, TCR-HLA and TCR-CMV co-occurrence, with a repertoire-size bias correction applied to TCR pairs. To estimate false discovery rates, a later analysis permuted the HLA or CMV assignments 20 times. In a later analysis, co-occurring TCRs were grouped using DBSCAN, and TCRdist sequence similarity was added for clustering within HLA-allele-positive subsets. Co-occurrence clustering excluded repertoires with fewer than 30,000 or more than 120,000 public chains, plus five with anomalous nucleotide sharing. The immuneACCESS repertoire file appears here via TCRdb, limited to in-frame rearrangements. These files lack a portion of the clones; in checked studies, under half of the deficit traces to unresolved V genes, and the cause of the others is not known. That table gives V, J and clone size, and the DNA gave D and trimming. Recorded for this sample are approximately 73,000 clones; 63% of them occurred a single time. The ten biggest clones cover 5.7% of the sample.

In total, more than 500 healthy bone marrow donors made up the cohort. Cohort members were all nominally healthy when sampled, although unrecorded immune exposures were likely present. The donor was CMV seropositive and belonged to the group of 250 to 350 seropositive cohort members. Each donor provided a peripheral blood sample, and peripheral blood mononuclear cells were used for TCR beta sequencing. Genomic DNA was extracted from the blood cell samples with the Qiagen DNeasy Blood Extraction Kit. This clone occurred once. Its antigen remains undetermined. Qualities for individual bases were not recorded, and no much larger clone is one base off. V is pared back by 1 base and J by 2 bases, with 8 bases lying between the germline termini. CDR1 LNHDA and CDR2 SQIVND are derived from the germline V gene (reference sequence). Taken from cysteine to phenylalanine, the CDR3 has 15 residues. The CDR3 DNA has 45 bases and is translated from base 1.

The receptor comes from a man aged 25-40 years in good health and CMV-seropositive. Sequenced: PBMCs. This chain joins TRBV19 to TRBJ2-2, with no confident D gene call. The DNA is as follows: TGTGCCAGTAGTATAGGGCAGGCCAACACCGGGGAGCTGTTTTTT. Translation gives CASSIGQANTGELFF.